The clone carrying this T cell receptor (beta chain) was observed once. Source study methods: Amplification of reference gene primers was used by the study to estimate nucleated cell counts. The table came from immunoSEQ multiplex PCR; TCRdb's copy has only in-frame clones and leaves some out. V and J calls and clone size are those listed in that table; D and trimming were worked out from the DNA. Altogether some 90,000 clones are present, 80% to 90% being singletons, with the ten largest covering 8% to 10%. This entry comes from a study of blood T cell repertoires in COVID-19. At the level of the study: COVID-19 samples collected from the United States, Italy and Spain covered acute and convalescent phases.

From germline, CDR1 is LNHDA and CDR2 SQIVND (reference sequence). The CDR3 runs 19 residues. V lost 5 bases to trimming and J lost 2 bases, with 25 bases between them. V usage is TRBV19 and J usage is TRBJ1-5; possibly TRBD1 for D (5 bases). The specimen sequenced was peripheral blood. The receptor comes from a man over 45 with acute or convalescent COVID-19. CDR3 DNA: TGTGCCAGTAGTCCACCTGGGGCAGGGTACGAGCTGGGCAATCAGCCCCAGCATTTT. It yields the protein CASSPPGAGYELGNQPQHF.